These 29 T cell receptor beta chains were all obtained from the same sample, sequenced in a study of OX40 agonist ivuxolimab in advanced cancers. Clones were sequenced by immunoSEQ multiplex PCR, and TCRdb holds only the in-frame ones, with some missing. This sample has 70,000 to 90,000 clones; roughly 89% occur once, and the top ten carry about an eighth. Sequencing used CD4+ or CD8+ T cells sorted from blood, obtained in a trial of the OX40 agonist ivuxolimab. Receptors were obtained from an adult with an advanced solid tumor such as melanoma, head and neck, liver or kidney cancer.

This chain links TRBV28 with TRBJ1-4, with D unclear. The CDR3 extends over 15 amino acids. The germline CDR1 and CDR2 sequences are MDHEN and SYDVKM. With 3 bases removed from V and 2 bases from J, the gap between germline ends came to 10 bases. Here the CDR3 DNA reads TGTGCCAGCAGTTTCCCCGGGGTTACTAATGAAAAACTGTTTTTT. Translated: CASSFPGVTNEKLFF.

The chain combines TRBV9 with TRBJ1-5; maybe TRBD1 (5 bases). Trimming pared 4 bases from V and 4 bases from J, leaving 12 bases between. This CDR3 is built from 14 residues. CDR1 is SGDLS, CDR2 YYNGEE, per germline. The CDR3 nucleotides read TGTGCCAGCAGCCCGATGGGGGGTAATCAGCCCCAGCATTTT. It is translated as CASSPMGGNQPQHF.

The rearrangement uses TRBV2 and TRBJ1-5; tentative D call: TRBD1 (6 bases). Trimming stripped 4 bases from V and 4 bases from J, with 11 bases between. In germline, CDR1 is SNHLY, CDR2 FYNNEI. CDR3 length: 14 amino acids. The CDR3 spells CASSVVRGNQPQHF. The CDR3, as DNA: TGTGCCAGCAGTGTTGTCAGGGGAAATCAGCCCCAGCATTTT.

The gene calls are TRBV9 and TRBJ1-6, with D perhaps matching TRBD1 (5 bases). V lost 5 bases to trimming and J lost 4 bases, with 16 bases between them. Germline values: CDR1 SGDLS, CDR2 YYNGEE. This CDR3 has 16 amino acids. CDR3: CASSSIGGFYNSPLHF. In DNA form, the CDR3 reads TGTGCCAGCAGTTCTATTGGGGGGTTTTATAATTCACCCCTCCACTTT.

The J gene is TRBJ2-2, the V gene TRBV5-1, with D perhaps TRBD1 (6 bases). Trimming pared 4 bases from V and 0 bases from J, leaving 10 bases between. The CDR3 runs 15 residues. The germline V gene has CDR1 SGHRS and CDR2 YFSETQ. This CDR3 is CASSAQGSNTGELFF. CDR3 sequence (DNA): TGCGCCAGCAGCGCCCAGGGGTCGAACACCGGGGAGCTGTTTTTT.

This clone showed up just once. The rearrangement uses TRBV29-1 and TRBJ2-1, with unresolved D. Germline-derived CDR1 and CDR2 are SQVTM and ANQGSEA. Trimming took off 7 bases at V and 7 bases at J, with 11 bases between the two ends. There are 11 residues in the CDR3. The CDR3 bases are TGCAGCGGACGCAACGTGAATGAGCAGTTCTTC. It is translated as CSGRNVNEQFF.

The chain is built from TRBV28 and TRBJ1-1; tentatively, D is TRBD1 (6 bases). This CDR3 comprises 14 residues. The germline gives CDR1 MDHEN, CDR2 SYDVKM. Trimming took off 2 bases at V and 6 bases at J, with 13 bases between the two ends. CDR3 amino acids: CASSLMGGRSEAFF. The CDR3 DNA is TGTGCCAGCAGTTTAATGGGGGGCCGTTCTGAAGCTTTCTTT.

This sequence joins TRBV20-1 and TRBJ2-2; no clear D gene. CDR3 size: 11 residues. V was shortened by 2 bases and J by 8 bases, with 6 bases between the two germline ends. The germline V gene has CDR1 DFQATT and CDR2 SNEGSKA (reference sequence). Here the CDR3 reads CSARSWGELFF. CDR3 DNA: TGCAGTGCTAGATCCTGGGGGGAGCTGTTTTTT.

This chain joins TRBV11-2 and TRBJ2-1, with 7 bases lining up with TRBD2. This CDR3 contains 15 residues. Germline V CDR1 and CDR2: SGHAT, FQNNGV. With V trimmed by 1 base and J by 8 bases, 8 bases remained unmatched. The CDR3 region is CASSLGGGSGDEQFF. DNA of the CDR3: TGTGCCAGCAGCTTAGGAGGCGGGAGTGGGGATGAGCAGTTCTTC.

V and J are TRBV5-1 and TRBJ1-5, with 9 positions matching TRBD1. The V and J ends lost 4 bases and 7 bases, in that order; junction bases with no gene match: 9. Germline CDR1 is SGHRS and CDR2 is YFSETQ. CDR3 length: 15 residues. CDR3 nucleotide sequence: TGCGCCAGCAGCCTAACGACAGGGGGGAAACAGCCCCAGCATTTT. Translated: CASSLTTGGKQPQHF.

This clone was seen once. The rearrangement uses TRBV5-4 and TRBJ2-7; TRBD1 matches 11 bases. Germline CDR1 SGHNT, CDR2 YYREEE (reference sequence). The ends lost 2 bases at V and 3 bases at J; junction bases unmatched: 4. The CDR3 runs 15 residues. Here the CDR3 reads CASSFPGQGDYEQYF. Here the CDR3 DNA reads TGTGCCAGCAGCTTCCCGGGACAGGGGGACTACGAGCAGTACTTC.

The chain couples TRBV28 to TRBJ1-5, with D uncertain. The CDR3 is 13 residues long. The V gene lost 6 bases and the J gene lost 0 bases, with 6 bases spanning the gap. CDR1 and CDR2 from the germline V gene are MDHEN and SYDVKM. CDR3 sequence (DNA): TGTGCCAGCAGAGATTTTAGCAATCAGCCCCAGCATTTT. Translating it yields CASRDFSNQPQHF.

The rearrangement links TRBV6-5 to TRBJ1-2; no firm D call. This CDR3 has 12 residues. CDR1 and CDR2 from the germline V gene are MNHEY and SVGAGI. The ends were cut back, 4 bases at V and 0 bases at J, with 3 bases in the middle. In DNA form, the CDR3 reads TGTGCCAGCAGTTTCACTAACTATGGCTACACCTTC. This gives the protein CASSFTNYGYTF.

This chain joins TRBV27 and TRBJ2-1; unclear D gene. Germline V lookup: CDR1 MNHEY, CDR2 SMNVEV (reference sequence). The CDR3 sequence is 12 residues long. V was clipped by 5 bases and J by 8 bases, with 10 bases between them. The CDR3 DNA sequence: TGTGCCAGCAGTCCCGAATACCATGAGCAGTTCTTC. It encodes CASSPEYHEQFF.

This clone was observed a single time. The chain links TRBV28 to TRBJ2-7; D unresolved. The V gene lost 5 bases and the J gene lost 3 bases, with 17 bases spanning the gap. The length of the CDR3 is 15 residues. In germline, CDR1 is MDHEN, CDR2 SYDVKM. CDR3 nucleotides: TGTGCCAGCAGTGGCTGGATCAGGAGAGGCTACGAGCAGTACTTC. It translates to CASSGWIRRGYEQYF.

The V call is TRBV5-1, the J call TRBJ1-1; 9 nucleotides align to TRBD1. Germline V gives CDR1 SGHRS, CDR2 YFSETQ. V lost 0 bases, J lost 11 bases, and 8 bases stayed unmatched. The CDR3 loop spans 14 amino acids. CDR3 amino acids: CASSLGTGGLEAFF. For the CDR3, the DNA is TGCGCCAGCAGCTTGGGAACAGGGGGCCTTGAGGCTTTCTTT.

The chain links TRBV18 to TRBJ2-1, with D tentatively TRBD1 (5 bases). Trimming cost V 6 bases and J 5 bases, with 20 bases left between them. The germline gives CDR1 KGHSH, CDR2 LQKENI. The CDR3 runs 16 residues. As DNA, the CDR3 is TGTGCCAGCTCTCCCCCATGGCAGGGTCGGGACAATGAGCAGTTCTTC. Amino acids: CASSPPWQGRDNEQFF.

This sequence joins TRBV19 and TRBJ1-1, with 7 bases lining up with TRBD1. Germline CDR1 reads LNHDA; CDR2 reads SQIVND (reference sequence). The CDR3 contains 14 residues. V shed 6 bases, J shed 4 bases, and the junction held 8 bases outside the gene matches. DNA of the CDR3: TGTGCCAGTAGCCAAAACAGGGGTGGCACTGAAGCTTTCTTT. It yields the protein CASSQNRGGTEAFF. Filled out from reference TRBV19 and TRBJ1-1, the complete variable domain reads DGGITQSPKYLFRKEGQNVTLSCEQNLNHDAMYWYRQDPGQGLRLIYYSQIVNDFQKGDIAEGYSVSREKKESFPLTVTSAQKNPTAFYLCASSQNRGGTEAFFGQGTRLTVV.

V is TRBV5-1 and J is TRBJ2-3, with D unresolved. Trimming shortened V by 0 bases and J by 3 bases, and 8 bases separated the two germline ends. The CDR3 contains 14 residues. Germline CDR1 is SGHRS and CDR2 is YFSETQ. The CDR3 spells CASSLDGVTDTQYF. The CDR3 DNA sequence: TGCGCCAGCAGCTTGGATGGGGTTACAGATACGCAGTATTTT.

The CDR3 DNA sequence: TGTGCCAGCAGCTTGGTGGGGGGCGGCAATGAGCAGTTCTTC. Its protein product is CASSLVGGGNEQFF. The gene calls are TRBV5-5 and TRBJ2-1; D tentatively reads TRBD1 or TRBD2 (6 bases each). V was pared by 0 bases and J by 6 bases, with 10 bases between. Germline V lookup: CDR1 SGHKS, CDR2 YYEKEE (reference sequence). The CDR3 totals 14 residues. The entire variable domain, with the rest obtained from reference TRBV5-5 and TRBJ2-1, is as follows: DAGVTQSPTHLIKTRGQQVTLRCSPISGHKSVSWYQQVLGQGPQFIFQYYEKEERGRGNFPDRFSARQFPNYSSELNVNALLLGDSALYLCASSLVGGGNEQFFGPGTRLTVL.

CDR3 nucleotides: TGTGCCAGCTCACCACCGACAGGGGGAATACAAGAGACCCAGTACTTC. Translated, it gives CASSPPTGGIQETQYF. J is TRBJ2-5 and V is TRBV18; 9 bases line up with TRBD1. V dropped 0 bases and J dropped 2; count of bases not matched to a gene: 4. Germline V gene data show CDR1 as KGHSH and CDR2 as LQKENI. The CDR3 length is 16 residues.

The gene calls are TRBV10-3 and TRBJ2-2; D is unclear. The ends were cut back, 1 base at V and 6 bases at J, with 12 bases in the middle. Germline CDR1 is ENHRY and CDR2 is SYGVKD. The CDR3 consists of 15 residues. The DNA of the CDR3 is TGTGCCATCAGTGAGTTGGGAATCTCTTCCGGGGAGCTGTTTTTT. Its translation: CAISELGISSGELFF.

The rearrangement links TRBV6-6 to TRBJ2-3; D remains unclear. The CDR3 contains 11 residues. Germline loops: CDR1 MNHNY, CDR2 SVGAGI (reference sequence). Trimming left V 7 bases short and J 4 bases short, with 6 bases between. CDR3 loop: CASTFSDTQYF. CDR3 DNA: TGTGCCAGCACCTTTTCAGATACGCAGTATTTT.

The V call is TRBV6-5, the J call TRBJ2-7; a weak D match, TRBD1 (5 bases). The CDR3 extends over 14 amino acids. The germline V and J ends were trimmed by 6 bases and 7 bases, with 19 bases remaining between them. Germline V gives CDR1 MNHEY, CDR2 SVGAGI. The CDR3 region has the DNA TGTGCCAGCAGGAGGAACCTTGGGGCAGGGGAGCAGTACTTC. It yields the protein CASRRNLGAGEQYF.

The chain combines TRBV7-9 with TRBJ1-6, with D uncertain. The CDR3 spans 14 residues. Germline V gives CDR1 SEHNR, CDR2 FQNEAQ (reference sequence). The V gene lost 1 base and the J gene lost 8 bases, with 9 bases spanning the gap. CDR3 sequence: CASSLGPHDSPLHF. The CDR3 DNA is TGTGCCAGCAGCTTAGGCCCCCACGATTCACCCCTCCACTTT.

The genes are TRBV7-4 and TRBJ2-7, with D uncertain. CDR3 length: 15 residues. The germline CDR1 and CDR2 sequences are SGHVT and SQSDAQ. V lost 6 bases to trimming and J lost 3 bases, with 18 bases between them. In nucleotides, the CDR3 is TGTGCCAGCAGTCCACAGTATCGCCTGAGCTACGAGCAGTACTTC. Encoded protein: CASSPQYRLSYEQYF.

The genes are TRBV27 and TRBJ1-6; 8 nucleotides match TRBD1. This CDR3 spans 14 amino acids. Germline assignment: CDR1 MNHEY and CDR2 SMNVEV (reference sequence). J lost 4 bases, V lost 8 bases, and 4 bases had no gene match. The CDR3 reads CASGRTGYNSPLHF. The CDR3 DNA sequence: TGTGCCAGCGGAAGGACAGGGTATAATTCACCCCTCCACTTT.

The chain carries TRBV5-1 and TRBJ2-2; a possible D gene is TRBD2 (5 bases). Trimming cost V 1 base and J 0 bases, with 7 bases left between them. Germline assignment: CDR1 SGHRS and CDR2 YFSETQ. The CDR3 loop spans 15 amino acids. CDR3: CASSLIGANTGELFF. The CDR3 coding sequence is TGCGCCAGCAGCTTGATCGGGGCGAACACCGGGGAGCTGTTTTTT. Variable domain in full (rest from reference TRBV5-1 and TRBJ2-2): KAGVTQTPRYLIKTRGQQVTLSCSPISGHRSVSWYQQTPGQGLQFLFEYFSETQRNKGNFPGRFSGRQFSNSRSEMNVSTLELGDSALYLCASSLIGANTGELFFGEGSRLTVL.

V gene TRBV6-6 combines with J gene TRBJ2-1; tentative D call: TRBD1 (6 bases). The germline V gene encodes CDR1 MNHNY and CDR2 SVGAGI (reference sequence). V was cut by 6 bases and J by 14 bases, with 14 bases left in between. The CDR3 has 11 residues. CDR3 sequence: CASRTGTTEFF. As DNA, the CDR3 is TGTGCCAGCAGGACCGGGACAACCGAGTTCTTC.